A selection of T cell receptor beta chains follows, all from one sample in a study of shared clonotypes between healthy human individuals. Measured with immunoSEQ multiplex PCR; TCRdb has only the in-frame clones, and not every one. The sample includes about 450,000 clones, 70% to 80% of them seen just once. Sequenced: PBMCs. Receptors were obtained from a woman between 35 and 50 years old in good health. Some clones in this sample may be carry-over from other donors' samples. Both conserved end residues are part of each CDR3. A D gene is named only where the DNA matches it firmly. The listing skips clone size in some rows; elsewhere it reads once, few, many or a size class.

j_call d_call clone_size cdr3_length v_call cdr3_aa cdr3_nt
TRBJ2-1 . . 16 TRBV6-1 CASSEEWALPGNEQFF TGTGCCAGCAGTGAAGAATGGGCCTTACCTGGGAATGAGCAGTTCTTC
TRBJ1-2 . . 15 TRBV5-4 CASSQDRTIVYGYTF TGTGCCAGCAGCCAAGATCGGACAATCGTTTATGGCTACACCTTC
TRBJ2-7 . . 14 TRBV6-5 CASSAGTPASEQYF TGTGCCAGCAGCGCCGGGACCCCTGCCTCCGAGCAGTACTTC
TRBJ1-3 TRBD1 . 15 TRBV19 CASGPTGGSGNTIYF TGTGCCAGCGGGCCCACAGGGGGTTCGGGAAACACCATATATTTT
TRBJ2-3 . . 16 TRBV14 CASSQGRETSTDTQYF TGTGCCAGCAGCCAAGGGAGGGAGACTAGCACAGATACGCAGTATTTT
TRBJ1-3 . . 16 TRBV9 CASSPFGTAQGNTIYF TGTGCCAGCAGCCCCTTCGGCACGGCGCAAGGAAACACCATATATTTT
TRBJ2-5 . . 12 TRBV5-4 CASSFERETQYF TGTGCCAGCAGCTTTGAGCGAGAGACCCAGTACTTC
TRBJ2-3 . . 15 TRBV10-3 CAISESGGNTDTQYF TGTGCCATCAGTGAGTCGGGGGGTAACACAGATACGCAGTATTTT
TRBJ2-1 TRBD1 . 15 TRBV6-5 CASSYGTGRYNEQFF TGTGCCAGCAGTTACGGGACAGGGCGTTACAATGAGCAGTTCTTC
TRBJ1-1 . . 13 TRBV28 CASRQDGNTEAFF TGTGCCAGCAGGCAAGACGGGAACACTGAAGCTTTCTTT
TRBJ2-7 TRBD1 . 14 TRBV5-1 CASSLRDRGYEQYF TGCGCCAGCAGCTTGAGGGACAGGGGCTACGAGCAGTACTTC
TRBJ1-5 . . 15 TRBV11-3 CASSLGGIGNQPQHF TGTGCCAGCAGCTTAGGAGGGATTGGCAATCAGCCCCAGCATTTT
TRBJ1-2 TRBD1 . 11 TRBV29-1 CSVRQGDGYTF TGCAGCGTTAGGCAGGGGGATGGCTACACCTTC
TRBJ1-1 TRBD1 . 14 TRBV4-2 CASSPDRGNTEAFF TGTGCCAGCAGCCCGGACAGGGGGAACACTGAAGCTTTCTTT
TRBJ1-1 . few 12 TRBV29-1 CSVLRGGQEAFF TGCAGCGTTCTCCGGGGGGGGCAGGAAGCTTTCTTT
TRBJ2-7 . . 13 TRBV13 CASSLEGVGEQYF TGTGCCAGCAGCTTAGAAGGGGTCGGCGAGCAGTACTTC
TRBJ2-7 . . 14 TRBV11-2 CASSPGARIYEQYF TGTGCCAGCAGCCCGGGGGCCAGGATCTACGAGCAGTACTTC
TRBJ1-3 . . 15 TRBV18 CASSPNAFSGNTIYF TGTGCCAGCTCACCAAATGCTTTCTCTGGAAACACCATATATTTT
TRBJ2-3 TRBD1 . 15 TRBV9 CASSPRTGSADTQYF TGTGCCAGCAGCCCCAGGACAGGGTCGGCAGATACGCAGTATTTT